This TCR beta chain stems from a study of T cell responses to AZD1222 COVID-19 vaccine. Turning to the study itself: The analysis combined second doses at about 4 or about 12 weeks. General study results and limits: Baseline serostatus was positive in only five to seven AZD1222 recipients. Recipients of two AZD1222 doses showed rising Spike-specific TCR breadth and depth. Clonal diversity may have been underestimated, and the donors were mostly white British, with more females than males.

This clone was observed once. Its antigen is unidentified. The table came from immunoSEQ multiplex PCR; TCRdb's copy has only in-frame clones and leaves some out. The sample shows 110,000 or so clones, roughly 90% of them seen only once. The CDR3 has 16 amino acids. V was shortened by 8 bases and J by 0 bases, with 17 bases between the two germline ends. CDR1 is ENHRY, CDR2 SYGVKD, per germline. This TCR was recovered from an adult in good health. The sample in question was peripheral blood, obtained on day 0 of AZD1222 vaccination. V is TRBV10-3 and J is TRBJ2-1; D is perhaps TRBD2 (6 bases). CDR3 amino acids: CAISWAGGGSYNEQFF. The CDR3 coding sequence is TGTGCCATCTCTTGGGCCGGGGGTGGCTCCTACAATGAGCAGTTCTTC.